One TCR beta chain is described in this entry. Its antigen is unknown. The data were obtained in a study of T cells in Graves' hyperthyroidism and ophthalmopathy. Overall study results and limits: In blood, most of the thyroid clonotypes expanded above 0.001 were also present.

The CDR3 has 13 residues. Germline lookup yields CDR1 MGHRA and CDR2 YSYEKL. V was pared by 0 bases and J by 5 bases, with 5 bases between. In the ophthalmopathy cohort, Clinical Activity Score was at least 3, NOSPECS grade at least 4, and duration under 3 months. PBMCs were obtained from about 10 ml fresh peripheral blood. The investigators amplified TCR beta CDR3 regions from RNA transcripts. Researchers ran a first-round RT-PCR on the TCR CDR3 using the HTBI primer set. TCRdb itself ran the multiplex PCR reads through MiXCR, one entry per CDR3 protein. Of 450,000 to 500,000 distinct CDR3 sequences in the sample, approximately 23% were seen once.

What was sequenced was blood. The receptor was derived from a woman in her 70s with Graves' ophthalmopathy. The chain carries TRBV4-1 and TRBJ2-1, with D unclear. CDR3 residues: CASSQDYNNEQFF. The CDR3 nucleotides are TGCGCCAGCAGCCAAGACTACAACAATGAGCAGTTCTTC.